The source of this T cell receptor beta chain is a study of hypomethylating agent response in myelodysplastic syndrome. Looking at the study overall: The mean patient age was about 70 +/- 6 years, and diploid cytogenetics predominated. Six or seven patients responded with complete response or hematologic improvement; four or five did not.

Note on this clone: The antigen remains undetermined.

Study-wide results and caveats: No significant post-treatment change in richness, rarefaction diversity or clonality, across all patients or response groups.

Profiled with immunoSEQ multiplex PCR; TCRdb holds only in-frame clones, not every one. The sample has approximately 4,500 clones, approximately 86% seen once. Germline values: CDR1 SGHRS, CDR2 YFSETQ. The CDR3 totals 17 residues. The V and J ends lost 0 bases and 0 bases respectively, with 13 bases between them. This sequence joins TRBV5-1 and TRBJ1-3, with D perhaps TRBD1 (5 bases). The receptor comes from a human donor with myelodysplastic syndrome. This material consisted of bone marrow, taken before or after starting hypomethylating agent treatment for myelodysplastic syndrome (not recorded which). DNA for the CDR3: TGCGCCAGCAGCTTGGCCGGGGCAGGCCGCTCTGGAAACACCATATATTTT. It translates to CASSLAGAGRSGNTIYF.